This T cell receptor (beta chain) derives from a study of blood T cell repertoires in COVID-19. Study-level information: Samples of COVID-19 (acute and convalescent) were obtained from the United States, Italy and Spain.

Germline-derived CDR1 and CDR2 are MDHEN and SYDVKM. The ends lost 6 bases at V and 9 bases at J; junction bases unmatched: 20. The CDR3 spans 16 residues. Assay: immunoSEQ multiplex PCR; the TCRdb copy retains only in-frame clones and omits some. The repertoire holds 350,000 or so clones, with around 87% as singletons. The TCR originated in a man between 18 and 35 years old with active or convalescent COVID-19. V and J are TRBV28 and TRBJ2-7; 7 nucleotides agree with TRBD1. The sequenced material came from peripheral blood. CDR3 residues: CASRNINEGQTPGQYF. The CDR3 DNA is TGTGCCAGCAGAAATATAAACGAGGGACAGACACCGGGGCAGTACTTC.